One sample yielded the 22 T cell receptor delta chains listed below, sequenced in a study of Vδ1+ human thymocytes. Findings and limits, study-wide: In the thymus, TRG and TRD repertoires looked highly polyclonal with Gaussian CDR3 lengths.

RNA was extracted from the cells and then reverse transcribed. Pooled V-gene forward primers with one constant-region reverse primer generated the CDR3 amplicons by multiplex PCR. TCRdb fed the multiplex PCR reads to CATT. The table has some 23,000 delta-chain clones, around 32% seen once. Their specific antigens are unknown. Sequencing was done on a sample of Vdelta1+ gamma-delta thymocytes from the thymus. Subset here: FACS-sorted CD3+ TCRalphabeta- TCRVdelta1+ TCRVdelta2- thymocytes. These receptors all stem from a boy less than two years old who had congenital heart surgery.

The chain employs TRDV1 and TRDJ1; D remains ambiguous. The CDR3 runs 15 residues. CDR1 is TSWWSYY, CDR2 QGS, per germline. Trimming took off 9 bases at V and 2 bases at J, with 19 bases between the two ends. The DNA for the CDR3 is TGTGCTCTGGCCCCTTTTCCCAATCGTACCGATAAACTCATCTTT. It is translated as CALAPFPNRTDKLIF.

In its sample, this clone was seen a few times. This chain joins TRDV1 and TRDJ1; D ambiguous. This CDR3 has 18 amino acids. Trimming took off 3 bases at V and 0 bases at J, with 20 bases between the two ends. Germline-derived CDR1 and CDR2 are TSWWSYY and QGS. The CDR3 spells CALGEHRGPAEYTDKLIF. Here the CDR3 DNA reads TGTGCTCTTGGGGAGCACCGCGGGCCTGCCGAGTACACCGATAAACTCATCTTT.

As regards this clone: It may be a read error: a sequence one base away is much more abundant. The V call is TRDV1, the J call TRDJ1, with D perhaps matching TRDD2 (6 bases). CDR3 size: 16 residues. Trimming took off 5 bases at V and 9 bases at J, with 25 bases between the two ends. Germline CDR1 TSWWSYY, CDR2 QGS. As DNA, the CDR3 is TGTGCTCTTGGGATCCGCTCCTTCCCCCCGCCGCGGGAACTCATCTTT. Translated, it gives CALGIRSFPPPRELIF.

This clone was picked up a small number of times. The chain is built from TRDV1 and TRDJ1; the match to TRDD3 covers 13 bases. From germline, CDR1 is TSWWSYY and CDR2 QGS. V shed 1 base and J 7 bases; nucleotides not matched to a gene: 12. This CDR3 comprises 18 residues. The CDR3 nucleotides are TGTGCTCTTGGGGAACGGTCAGTACTGGGGGATACGGCGGGTAAACTCATCTTT. Translated, it gives CALGERSVLGDTAGKLIF.

The sample holds a few counts of this clone. This chain joins TRDV1 and TRDJ1; no definite D call. The V end was cut by 5 bases, the J end by 0 bases, with 49 bases between. The CDR3 contains 27 residues. The germline CDR1 and CDR2 sequences are TSWWSYY and QGS. CDR3 in DNA: TGTGCTCTTGGGACCCCCGGGCGTGGTACGCGGATGGAACGGTTTACGGGTGGAAAGGGGTACACCGATAAACTCATCTTT. As protein: CALGTPGRGTRMERFTGGKGYTDKLIF.

Sample share makes this clone medium-sized. V gene TRDV1 combines with J gene TRDJ1; maybe TRDD3 (6 bases). V gave up 5 bases and J gave up 0 bases, with 28 bases separating them. The germline CDR1 and CDR2 sequences are TSWWSYY and QGS. CDR3 length: 20 residues. CDR3 DNA sequence: TGTGCTCTTGGGTTCTTTGGGGGCTTGGCCTCCGCCGGACACACCGATAAACTCATCTTT. This gives the protein CALGFFGGLASAGHTDKLIF.

By proportion, this clone is medium-sized. The V call is TRDV1, the J call TRDJ1; D uncertain. Trimming stripped 3 bases from V and 1 base from J, with 3 bases between. Germline values: CDR1 TSWWSYY, CDR2 QGS. The CDR3 has 12 residues. CDR3 sequence: CALGDSTDKLIF. CDR3 DNA: TGTGCTCTTGGGGACTCCACCGATAAACTCATCTTT.

The V and J genes are TRDV1 and TRDJ1; 7 nucleotides match TRDD3. Germline trimming cut 1 base from V and 0 bases from J; bases unmatched to any gene: 17. Germline V gene lookup returns CDR1 TSWWSYY and CDR2 QGS. The CDR3 is made up of 20 amino acids. CDR3 sequence (DNA): TGTGCTCTTGGGGAACCATTCCTGAGGGGATATTTCCCGTACACCGATAAACTCATCTTT. Translated: CALGEPFLRGYFPYTDKLIF.

This clone was picked up a small number of times. The junction differs from germline at one of its ends, possibly a read error. The chain uses TRDV1 and TRDJ1, with 12 bases aligning to TRDD3. From germline, CDR1 is TSWWSYY and CDR2 QGS. This CDR3 is built from 25 residues. The CDR3 reads CALGDPSTPPFLLGDTPWDTDELIF. CDR3 sequence (DNA): TGTGCTCTTGGGGACCCCTCCACACCTCCATTTTTACTGGGGGATACCCCTTGGGACACCGATGAACTCATCTTT.

In this sample, this clone turned up a few times. The rearrangement uses TRDV1 and TRDJ1, with TRDD3 identical over 8 bases. The CDR3 loop spans 22 amino acids. Germline V gene data show CDR1 as TSWWSYY and CDR2 as QGS. The V and J ends lost 1 base and 0 bases, in that order; junction bases with no gene match: 22. CDR3 DNA sequence: TGTGCTCTTGGGGAACAGCCTTCCAGCGTGAAGTTTGGGGGATCGTACACCGATAAACTCATCTTT. Residues: CALGEQPSSVKFGGSYTDKLIF.

In its sample, this clone is medium-sized. This CDR3 is also generated by other DNA sequences in the sample. The V and J genes are TRDV1 and TRDJ1; D may be TRDD3 (5 bases). Trimming pared 0 bases from V and 5 bases from J, leaving 13 bases between. Per the germline V gene, CDR1 is TSWWSYY and CDR2 is QGS. CDR3 length: 15 residues. CDR3 residues: CALGELVYDGDKLIF. DNA for the CDR3: TGTGCTCTTGGGGAACTGGTATACGACGGTGATAAACTCATCTTT.

This clone was detected a few times. The chain recombines TRDV1 with TRDJ1; 8 bases fit TRDD3. This CDR3 spans 21 amino acids. Per the germline V gene, CDR1 is TSWWSYY and CDR2 is QGS. V lost 2 bases and J lost 0; bases outside the gene matches: 20. CDR3 protein: CALGESNNPLGENLYTDKLIF. In DNA, the CDR3 is TGTGCTCTTGGGGAATCCAATAATCCGCTGGGGGAGAACCTGTACACCGATAAACTCATCTTT.

Of note for this clone: The sample holds other DNA sequences that translate to the same CDR3. The genes are TRDV1 and TRDJ1; maybe TRDD3 (5 bases). The CDR3 has 24 amino acids. In germline, CDR1 is TSWWSYY, CDR2 QGS. V lost 1 base to trimming and J lost 0 bases, with 36 bases between them. The CDR3 is CALGEQNVKTRIKRVAGYTDKLIF. CDR3 bases: TGTGCTCTTGGGGAACAAAACGTGAAGACAAGGATAAAGCGGGTAGCTGGGTACACCGATAAACTCATCTTT.

A single count supports this clone. The chain couples TRDV1 to TRDJ1; 12 nucleotides line up with TRDD3. The CDR3 totals 18 residues. J was trimmed by 13 bases and V by 1 base; bases with no gene match: 19. In germline, CDR1 is TSWWSYY, CDR2 QGS. CDR3 DNA: TGTGCTCTTGGGGAACAAGCCCTACCCTCTACTGGGGGATACAGACCCATCTTT. Residues: CALGEQALPSTGGYRPIF.

The V call is TRDV1, the J call TRDJ1; 11 bases match TRDD3. The V and J ends lost 5 bases and 1 base, in that order; junction bases with no gene match: 21. The CDR3 sequence is 21 residues long. Germline V lookup: CDR1 TSWWSYY, CDR2 QGS. The CDR3 sequence: CALGRPPPARLGDTGTDKLIF. The CDR3 DNA reads as TGTGCTCTTGGGAGGCCCCCCCCAGCGAGGCTGGGGGATACCGGCACCGATAAACTCATCTTT.

This clone was counted between two and nine times. The rearrangement links TRDV1 to TRDJ1, with a tentative D call TRDD3 (5 bases). The CDR3 is made up of 27 amino acids. CDR1 TSWWSYY and CDR2 QGS come from the germline V gene. Trimming cost V 2 bases and J 0 bases, with 46 bases left between them. The CDR3 loop reads CALGEFRRRGSRWYISATPGDTDKLIF. Written as DNA, the CDR3 is TGTGCTCTTGGGGAATTCAGGCGGAGGGGGTCTCGGTGGTATATTTCCGCTACGCCGGGGGACACCGATAAACTCATCTTT.

This clone was picked up a small number of times. The rearrangement uses TRDV1 and TRDJ1; 8 bases align to TRDD3. This CDR3 region has 20 residues. Germline trimming cut 1 base from V and 0 bases from J; bases unmatched to any gene: 16. Germline V CDR1 and CDR2: TSWWSYY, QGS. The CDR3 coding sequence is TGTGCTCTTGGGGAACCCCCGAACCGCTACGGTGGGGGATACACCGATAAACTCATCTTT. This translates into CALGEPPNRYGGGYTDKLIF.

This clone turned up a few times. The chain has TRDV1 and TRDJ1; 13 nucleotides agree with TRDD3. Looked up from germline, CDR1 is TSWWSYY and CDR2 is QGS. V trimming: 5 bases; J trimming: 9 bases; junction bases outside the gene matches: 21. This CDR3 spans 19 amino acids. The CDR3 region has the DNA TGTGCTCTTGGGAACCCCGCAGCCTTCCTACGACTGGGGGATACGGAACTCATCTTT. This encodes CALGNPAAFLRLGDTELIF.

This clone was observed a few times. An end of the junction differs from the germline gene, which may be a read error. Distinct nucleotide sequences in the sample also encode this CDR3. The V gene is TRDV1, the J gene TRDJ1, with 10 bases matching TRDD3. The germline V gene encodes CDR1 TSWWSYY and CDR2 QGS. The CDR3 is 24 amino acids. The CDR3 spells CALGPRAGRAEYWGIERATDKLIF. CDR3 nucleotides: TGTGCCCTTGGACCCCGGGCGGGAAGGGCGGAATACTGGGGGATCGAGAGAGCCACCGATAAACTCATCTTT.

In the case of this clone: A much larger clone differs from this one at a single base, so this may be a read error. The identical CDR3 is also encoded by other nucleotide sequences in the sample. The chain combines TRDV1 with TRDJ1; D not resolved. The germline V and J ends were trimmed by 0 bases and 5 bases, with 19 bases remaining between them. The germline V gene encodes CDR1 TSWWSYY and CDR2 QGS. This CDR3 has 17 amino acids. This CDR3 is CALGELADVHLGDKLIF. CDR3 nucleotides: TGTGCTCTTGGGGAACTCGCCGACGTACACCTAGGAGATAAACTCATCTTT.

This chain links TRDV1 with TRDJ1; 10 nucleotides align to TRDD3. Germline V lookup: CDR1 TSWWSYY, CDR2 QGS. The CDR3 consists of 20 residues. V lost 5 bases to trimming and J lost 11 bases; unmatched junction nucleotides: 29. The CDR3 here is CALGSQPSSPPYWGINGLIF. The CDR3 DNA reads as TGTGCTCTTGGGTCCCAGCCTTCCTCCCCTCCTTACTGGGGGATCAACGGGCTCATCTTT.

On this clone: A much bigger clone sits one base away, suggesting this may be a read error. The chain carries TRDV2 and TRDJ3, with 7 bases identical to TRDD3. CDR1 is GEAIGNYY and CDR2 is EKD in the germline V gene. This CDR3 is 20 amino acids long. V dropped 4 bases and J dropped 8; count of bases not matched to a gene: 22. CDR3 sequence (DNA): TGTGCCTGTGATTCCGTAGGGGGTTGCCGATGTGGGGGACACACCCGACAGATGTTTTTC. This sequence encodes CACDSVGGCRCGGHTRQMFF.